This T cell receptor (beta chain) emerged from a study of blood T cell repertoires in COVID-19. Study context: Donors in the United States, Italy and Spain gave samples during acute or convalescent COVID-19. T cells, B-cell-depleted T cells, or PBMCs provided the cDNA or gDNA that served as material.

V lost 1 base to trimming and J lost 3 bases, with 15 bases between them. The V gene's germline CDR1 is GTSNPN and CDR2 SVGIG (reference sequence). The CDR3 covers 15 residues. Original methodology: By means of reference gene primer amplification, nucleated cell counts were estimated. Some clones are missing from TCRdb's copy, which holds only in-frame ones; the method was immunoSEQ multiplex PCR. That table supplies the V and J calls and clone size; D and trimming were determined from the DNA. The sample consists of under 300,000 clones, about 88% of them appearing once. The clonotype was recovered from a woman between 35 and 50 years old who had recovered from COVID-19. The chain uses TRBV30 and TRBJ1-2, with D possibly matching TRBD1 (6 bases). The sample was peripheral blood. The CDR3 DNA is TGTGCCTGGAGTGCCGGGACACAAGGCTACTATGGCTACACCTTC. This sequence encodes CAWSAGTQGYYGYTF.